This T cell receptor beta chain was profiled in a study of blood T cell repertoires in COVID-19. Background on the study: Specimens from acute and convalescent COVID-19 originated in the United States, Italy and Spain. The cDNA or gDNA used as material had been derived from T cells, B-cell-depleted T cells, or PBMCs.

As originally analysed: Cell counts per sample came from amplifying reference gene primers. Sequenced by immunoSEQ multiplex PCR; TCRdb stores in-frame clones only, minus some. That table is the source of V, J and clone size, and D and trimming were worked out from the DNA. The profile shows roughly 110,000 clones, 88% of them singletons. The CDR3 runs to 12 residues. The J segment lost 6 bases and the V segment lost 7 bases, leaving 8 bases of the junction unmatched. Germline-derived CDR1 and CDR2 are SQVTM and ANQGSEA. What was sequenced was peripheral blood. This clonotype originated in a man aged 50 to 60 with active or convalescent COVID-19. The chain links TRBV29-1 to TRBJ1-2; 7 bases line up with TRBD1. Written as DNA, the CDR3 is TGCAGCGGGCTCAGGGGGAAGGATGGCTACACCTTC. Its protein product is CSGLRGKDGYTF.